The subject of this entry is one T cell receptor beta chain. Its antigen is still unknown. The PCR made use of 60 Vbeta and 13 Jbeta primers. Only in-frame clones appear in the TCRdb table, and some are missing; sequencing was by immunoSEQ multiplex PCR. The sample totals more than 100,000 clones. This sample is drawn from a study of cytomegalovirus exposure and HLA in healthy donors. Study at large: In an earlier analysis, 95 million to 140 million unique TCR beta sequences were found from 150 million to 200 million T cells.

Study observations and caveats: The number of N-insertions in an Asian-associated ancestry cluster was reportedly below the roughly 620-donor mean in a later analysis. According to reports, the classifier identified cytomegalovirus status with high specificity and sensitivity.

The trim removed 4 bases at V and 2 bases at J, leaving 7 bases unmatched. The CDR3 loop spans 15 amino acids. Germline V gene data show CDR1 as SGHDT and CDR2 as YYEEEE. Sequenced sample: PBMCs. The V and J genes are TRBV5-6 and TRBJ2-7; 9 bases line up with TRBD1. This receptor was identified in a woman aged 35 to 49 in good health and CMV-seronegative. The CDR3 protein is CASSAGTGRPYEQYF. The CDR3 bases are TGTGCCAGCAGCGCTGGGACAGGGAGACCCTACGAGCAGTACTTC.